This entry is about one TCR beta chain. The antigen is not known. The CDR3 spans 16 residues. The ends lost 10 bases at V and 4 bases at J; junction bases unmatched: 14. The sample belongs to a study of T cell repertoires in cytomegalovirus infection. TCRdb re-called the reads through MiXCR, storing one row per CDR3 protein. The sample consists of around 300,000 distinct CDR3 sequences, roughly 25% of them appearing once. Here the sequenced sample was cultured PBMCs, taken from culture after CMV antigen stimulation. This receptor was obtained from a human donor in good health (CMV status not recorded). Some clones in this sample may be carry-over from other donors' samples. This chain links TRBV12-3 or TRBV12-4 with TRBJ2-5; 11 bases agree with TRBD2. The CDR3: CATTLKRTSGRETQYF. CDR3 in DNA: TGTGCCACCACACTTAAACGGACTAGCGGGCGAGAGACCCAGTACTTC.